The rows below give T cell receptor beta chains drawn from one sample of a study of T cell repertoires and HLA-DP antigens. These TCRs are of unknown antigen specificity. The protocol was immunoSEQ multiplex PCR, while the TCRdb copy is restricted to in-frame clones and leaves out a portion. The sample has around 100,000 clones, over 90% seen once; the top ten hold about 0.27%. The source material was CD4+ T cells from PBMCs. These receptors were collected from a woman aged 18-30 years in good health and CMV-seronegative. Each CDR3 is given with its conserved first and last residue. A D gene is named only where the DNA matches it firmly. For some rows the clone size is stated as once, few or many, or as a class when expanded; others skip it.

TRBD1 TRBJ1-1 - TRBV29-1 TGCAGCGTTGTTGTCAGGGGGTGGAGGAACACTGAAGCTTTCTTT CSVVVRGWRNTEAFF
TRBD1 TRBJ2-5 - TRBV19 TGTGCCAGTAGTTCGGACAGGGGAAAAGAGACCCAGTACTTC CASSSDRGKETQYF
- TRBJ1-3 - TRBV5-1 TGCGCCAGCAGCTTGAATTTTGAGATCTCTGGAAACACCATATATTTT CASSLNFEISGNTIYF
- TRBJ2-7 - TRBV7-2 TGTGCCAGCAGCTTAGGACCGAGCTACGAGCAGTACTTC CASSLGPSYEQYF
- TRBJ2-7 few TRBV5-4 TGTGCCAGCAGCTCAATGGCGGGCAGCTCCTACGAGCAGTACTTC CASSSMAGSSYEQYF
- TRBJ2-3 once TRBV11-2 TGTGCCAGCAGCCCGATAGCGACTAGCACAGATACGCAGTATTTT CASSPIATSTDTQYF
TRBD1 TRBJ1-2 - TRBV19 TGTGCCAGTAGTCTAGGGACAGCCTATGGCTACACCTTC CASSLGTAYGYTF
- TRBJ2-2 - TRBV11-3 TGTGCCAGCAGCTCACGGCAAAAGGGCGGGGAGCTGTTTTTT CASSSRQKGGELFF
TRBD2 TRBJ2-2 once TRBV19 TGTGCCAGTAGTATAGAAGCCCCTCGCGGGGGGGCGAGGGAGCTGTTTTTT CASSIEAPRGGARELFF
- TRBJ2-2 - TRBV28 TGTGCCAGCATTGGGGCAGTCTGGACCGGGGAGCTGTTTTTT CASIGAVWTGELFF
- TRBJ2-2 - TRBV2 TGTGCCAGCAGTCCCCGGGACACCGGGGAGCTGTTTTTT CASSPRDTGELFF
TRBD1 TRBJ2-1 - TRBV19 TGTGCCAGTAGTATAGATGGGACAGGGTGGAATGAGCAGTTCTTC CASSIDGTGWNEQFF
TRBD1 TRBJ1-1 once TRBV18 TGTGCCAGCTCACCACCGGACAGGGCGAACACTGAAGCTTTCTTT CASSPPDRANTEAFF
TRBD2 TRBJ2-1 - TRBV27 TGTGCCAGCAGCCCCACCGGGACTAGCCTGCCCGATCCTCTACAAGCGGTATACAATGAGCAGTTCTTC CASSPTGTSLPDPLQAVYNEQFF
- TRBJ2-4 - TRBV6-6 TGTGCCAGCAGTTCTCCAGGGTGGAACATTCAGTACTTC CASSSPGWNIQYF
TRBD1 TRBJ2-7 - TRBV30 TGTGCCTGGAGTGTACGGGGACAGCCGTGGGAGCAGTACTTC CAWSVRGQPWEQYF
- TRBJ2-7 - TRBV7-3 TGTGCCAGCAGCTTAGGTACGGGAACCCCCTACGAGCAGTACTTC CASSLGTGTPYEQYF
TRBD1 TRBJ1-1 - TRBV11-1 TGTGCCAGCAGCTTTCCCAACAGGGGGCACACTGAAGCTTTCTTT CASSFPNRGHTEAFF
- TRBJ2-5 - TRBV19 TGTGCCAGTAAAGGTTGGAGGGGGAAACAAGAGACCCAGTACTTC CASKGWRGKQETQYF
- TRBJ1-6 once TRBV6-9 TGTGCCAGCAGTTACGTCGGCAATTCACCCCTCCACTTT CASSYVGNSPLHF
- TRBJ2-3 - TRBV7-2 TGTGCCAGCAGCCAAGAAGGGGGGAGCACAGATACGCAGTATTTT CASSQEGGSTDTQYF
- TRBJ1-1 - TRBV7-3 TGTGCCAGCAGCCCCGGACAATTGAACACTGAAGCTTTCTTT CASSPGQLNTEAFF
- TRBJ2-1 - TRBV5-1 TGCGCCAGCAGCTCTCCAGGCCCGTACAATGAGCAGTTCTTC CASSSPGPYNEQFF
- TRBJ1-2 few TRBV2 TGTGCCAGCAGGACCGCCTATGGCTACACCTTC CASRTAYGYTF
- TRBJ2-7 - TRBV6-5 TGTGCCAGCAGTCAAGACAGGACCTACGAGCAGTACTTC CASSQDRTYEQYF
- TRBJ2-1 - TRBV29-1 TGCAGCGCTCGGGCCTCAAAAACAAATGAGCAGTTCTTC CSARASKTNEQFF
- TRBJ2-3 few TRBV4-1 TGCGCCAGCAGCAAAGAGGGACCATCGGGGTCGGCAGTTACGCAGTATTTT CASSKEGPSGSAVTQYF
- TRBJ1-5 once TRBV4-1 TGCGCCAGCAGCCAAGAAACATGGAGCAATCAGCCCCAGCATTTT CASSQETWSNQPQHF